The clone carrying this TCR beta chain was counted at least ten times. This sample is part of a study of blood T cells in healthy people across ages. For the study at large: Per two T cells, template switching captured roughly one barcoded beta molecule.

Trimming removed 5 bases from V and 3 bases from J; junction bases left unmatched: 12. The CDR3 is 16 residues long. Germline CDR1 SEHNR, CDR2 FQNEAQ (reference sequence). With a J-beta primer mix and a sample-barcoded 5' primer, a second PCR ran about 6 to 11 cycles. TCRdb fed the 5' RACE reads into MiXCR, producing one record per CDR3 protein. Among more than 900,000 distinct CDR3 sequences listed, under 30% were seen once. This same sample was also taken into another study, of T cells of mothers and their children.

The receptor's source is a girl aged 2 to 10 in good health. V gene TRBV7-9 combines with J gene TRBJ2-7; 8 bases align to TRBD1. The specimen sequenced was blood. The CDR3 nucleotides read TGTGCCAGCAGCAACATCTACCGGGACAGGTACTACGAGCAGTACTTC. Translating it yields CASSNIYRDRYYEQYF.